Listed below are T cell receptor beta chains from one sample, sequenced in a study of Graves' ophthalmopathy and Graves' hyperthyroidism. TCRdb independently ran MiXCR on the multiplex PCR reads; one entry per CDR3 protein. This sample has a few hundred thousand distinct CDR3 sequences, with about 18% found just once. The sample taken for sequencing was peripheral blood. These receptors were obtained from an adult woman with stable Graves' hyperthyroidism. CDR3s include the opening cysteine and the closing phenylalanine or tryptophan.

V gene: TRBV4-1; J gene: TRBJ1-5; CDR3 protein: CASSRQGVDQPQHF
V gene: TRBV6-1; J gene: TRBJ2-2; CDR3 protein: CASSEPGGGTGELFF
V gene: TRBV27; J gene: TRBJ2-7; CDR3 protein: CASSAGGGQLYEQYF
V gene: TRBV25-1; J gene: TRBJ2-7; CDR3 protein: CASNTTQGLFRSYEQYF
V gene: TRBV6-1; J gene: TRBJ1-2; CDR3 protein: CASSEAWGEIANYGYTF
V gene: TRBV7-2; J gene: TRBJ1-1; CDR3 protein: CASRRDRGDTEAFF
V gene: TRBV7-9; J gene: TRBJ2-7; CDR3 protein: CASGPPGTGTSYEQYF
V gene: TRBV12-3/TRBV12-4; J gene: TRBJ2-4; CDR3 protein: CASSPGGGPGRVNIQYF
V gene: TRBV28; J gene: TRBJ1-2; CDR3 protein: CASSRTGKYGYTF
V gene: TRBV28; J gene: TRBJ1-1; CDR3 protein: CASSGAGMNTEAFF
V gene: TRBV6-1; J gene: TRBJ2-7; CDR3 protein: CASSTGTSGTYEQYF
V gene: TRBV10-3; J gene: TRBJ2-7; CDR3 protein: CAIRGGWAGTSEQYF
V gene: TRBV2; J gene: TRBJ2-3; CDR3 protein: CAFSAERGTDTQYF
V gene: TRBV28; J gene: TRBJ1-1; CDR3 protein: CASCSGQATEAFF
V gene: TRBV24-1; J gene: TRBJ2-7; CDR3 protein: CATHSRAGSSYEQYF
V gene: TRBV27; J gene: TRBJ1-1; CDR3 protein: CASRGLRTGLRAFF
V gene: TRBV11-2; J gene: TRBJ2-2; CDR3 protein: CASSLGTVRVTGELFF
V gene: TRBV20-1; J gene: TRBJ2-2; CDR3 protein: CSARTSGAFTGELFF
V gene: TRBV18; J gene: TRBJ2-5; CDR3 protein: CASSPPIGQGQETQYF
V gene: TRBV19; J gene: TRBJ1-1; CDR3 protein: CASSNRRGTNTEAFF
V gene: TRBV28; J gene: TRBJ2-7; CDR3 protein: CASGGGPYEQYF
V gene: TRBV6-2/TRBV6-3; J gene: TRBJ2-7; CDR3 protein: CASSIHLLGTSGIDEQYF
V gene: TRBV10-3; J gene: TRBJ2-2; CDR3 protein: CAISEGHQVGELFF
V gene: TRBV28; J gene: TRBJ2-7; CDR3 protein: CASSPGTALYEQYF
V gene: TRBV19; J gene: TRBJ1-1; CDR3 protein: CASIGQPRTTEAFF
V gene: TRBV6-1; J gene: TRBJ1-6; CDR3 protein: CASTLNWGGSPLHF
V gene: TRBV2; J gene: TRBJ2-3; CDR3 protein: CASTSTSGSTDTQYF
V gene: TRBV10-3; J gene: TRBJ2-6; CDR3 protein: CAISRTSGSGANVLTF
V gene: TRBV4-1; J gene: TRBJ1-1; CDR3 protein: CASSQEAGIVGTEAFF
V gene: TRBV12-3/TRBV12-4; J gene: TRBJ2-2; CDR3 protein: CATLSGRAGTGELFF
V gene: TRBV20-1; J gene: TRBJ1-2; CDR3 protein: CSALQTGDYGYTF
V gene: TRBV28; J gene: TRBJ2-7; CDR3 protein: CASRHTLGQGAREQYF
V gene: TRBV11-2; J gene: TRBJ1-2; CDR3 protein: CASSQGLDYGYTF
V gene: TRBV6-1; J gene: TRBJ1-2; CDR3 protein: CASSEAGYYGYTF
V gene: TRBV10-3; J gene: TRBJ2-5; CDR3 protein: CAIRGGQETQYF
V gene: TRBV11-2; J gene: TRBJ2-7; CDR3 protein: CASSGTRAGRAYEQYF
V gene: TRBV19; J gene: TRBJ2-2; CDR3 protein: CASGEAGELFF
V gene: TRBV11-3; J gene: TRBJ2-7; CDR3 protein: CASSSPGQGADYEQYF
V gene: TRBV12-5; J gene: TRBJ2-7; CDR3 protein: CASAPGQSSYEQYF
V gene: TRBV6-4; J gene: TRBJ2-2; CDR3 protein: CASSEVAGTNTGELFF
V gene: TRBV20-1; J gene: TRBJ2-7; CDR3 protein: CSARRGQGPYEQYF
V gene: TRBV28; J gene: TRBJ1-3; CDR3 protein: CASSFLSSGNTIYF
V gene: TRBV6-1; J gene: TRBJ1-1; CDR3 protein: CASSPDRVSNTEAFF
V gene: TRBV5-1; J gene: TRBJ1-1; CDR3 protein: CASRLGADTEAFF
V gene: TRBV27; J gene: TRBJ2-5; CDR3 protein: CASTGTSGRGRETQYF
V gene: TRBV12-3/TRBV12-4; J gene: TRBJ2-7; CDR3 protein: CASSYPRTAYSYEQYF
V gene: TRBV6-2/TRBV6-3; J gene: TRBJ2-4; CDR3 protein: CASSPGQGEVDIQYF
V gene: TRBV28; J gene: TRBJ1-1; CDR3 protein: CASSFSHTEAFF
V gene: TRBV4-3; J gene: TRBJ2-2; CDR3 protein: CASSQEAGLGELFF
V gene: TRBV6-4; J gene: TRBJ2-7; CDR3 protein: CASSDLIRGLGLAGSYEQYF
V gene: TRBV2; J gene: TRBJ1-3; CDR3 protein: CASIPSTGTGNTIYF
V gene: TRBV6-1; J gene: TRBJ1-1; CDR3 protein: CASSEETGANTEAFF